Shown below are 21 T cell receptor beta chains from a single sample sequenced in a study of OX40 agonist ivuxolimab in advanced cancers. Profiling relied on immunoSEQ multiplex PCR, and the TCRdb table lists in-frame clones only, not all of them. Here the sample spans roughly 70,000 clones, around 85% being singletons. Sequencing used CD4+ or CD8+ T cells sorted from blood, obtained in a trial of the OX40 agonist ivuxolimab. These receptors were collected from an adult with an advanced solid tumor such as melanoma, head and neck, liver or kidney cancer.

The chain recombines TRBV18 with TRBJ1-5; no clear D gene. Germline V gene lookup returns CDR1 KGHSH and CDR2 LQKENI. Trimming removed 0 bases at V and 0 bases at J, with 9 bases between. The CDR3 contains 16 residues. In DNA, the CDR3 is TGTGCCAGCTCACCACCGGAGGGAGGTAGCAATCAGCCCCAGCATTTT. Translating it yields CASSPPEGGSNQPQHF.

The chain is built from TRBV7-8 and TRBJ2-7, with 8 bases that match TRBD2. The CDR3 has 15 amino acids. Germline V gives CDR1 SGHVS, CDR2 FQNEAQ. With V trimmed by 5 bases and J by 2 bases, 8 bases remained unmatched. The CDR3 loop is CASSPVVRGAYEQYF. CDR3 in DNA: TGTGCCAGCAGCCCAGTCGTGCGGGGGGCCTACGAGCAGTACTTC. The whole variable domain, filled in from reference TRBV7-8 and TRBJ2-7, reads GAGVSQSPRYKVAKRGQDVALRCDPISGHVSLFWYQQALGQGPEFLTYFQNEAQLDKSGLPSDRFFAERPEGSVSTLKIQRTQQEDSAVYLCASSPVVRGAYEQYFGPGTRLTVT.

V usage is TRBV14 and J usage is TRBJ2-7; D ambiguous. The CDR3 is 12 amino acids. Germline V CDR1 and CDR2: SGHDN, FVKESK. Trimming cost V 4 bases and J 6 bases, with 10 bases left between them. For the CDR3, the DNA is TGTGCCAGCAGCCGAATTGACGGCGAGCAGTACTTC. Its translation is CASSRIDGEQYF.

This chain connects TRBV6-5 to TRBJ1-2; 8 bases fit TRBD1. The trim removed 2 bases at V and 5 bases at J, leaving 7 bases unmatched. Germline values: CDR1 MNHEY, CDR2 SVGAGI. The CDR3 spans 15 residues. The CDR3 spells CASSYSGRGPYGYTF. The CDR3 nucleotides are TGTGCCAGCAGTTACAGTGGCAGGGGGCCATATGGCTACACCTTC.

The chain is built from TRBV18 and TRBJ2-3; D unresolved. The CDR3 is made up of 14 amino acids. V lost 3 bases and J 0 bases, leaving 7 bases between the germline ends. Germline CDR1 reads KGHSH; CDR2 reads LQKENI. CDR3 nucleotide sequence: TGTGCCAGCTCACCGGCGCGGAGCACAGATACGCAGTATTTT. Translation gives CASSPARSTDTQYF.

This clone was seen a handful of times. This CDR3 is CASSLDSKVLGRNEQFF. The CDR3 nucleotides read TGTGCCAGCAGCTTAGATTCTAAGGTCCTCGGGAGAAATGAGCAGTTCTTC. J is TRBJ2-1 and V is TRBV11-3; D possibly corresponds to TRBD2 (6 bases). V shed 0 bases and J shed 7 bases, with 19 bases lying between them. Germline assignment: CDR1 SGHNT and CDR2 YENEEA. The CDR3 consists of 17 residues.

The chain employs TRBV5-1 and TRBJ2-5; D perhaps matches TRBD1 (5 bases). Germline V gene lookup returns CDR1 SGHRS and CDR2 YFSETQ. Trimming removed 4 bases from V and 4 bases from J, with 11 bases in between. There are 13 residues in the CDR3. The CDR3 sequence: CASSQTGIETQYF. The CDR3 region has the DNA TGCGCCAGCAGCCAAACAGGTATAGAGACCCAGTACTTC.

CDR3 in amino acids: CASSSPPRPEAFF. As DNA, the CDR3 is TGTGCCAGCAGCTCCCCCCCTCGGCCTGAAGCTTTCTTT. The V gene is TRBV5-4, the J gene TRBJ1-1, with D uncertain. CDR1 and CDR2 (germline): SGHNT, YYREEE (reference sequence). This CDR3 comprises 13 residues. Trimming shortened V by 3 bases and J by 6 bases, and 12 bases separated the two germline ends.

This chain uses TRBV6-4 with TRBJ1-1; 9 bases are shared with TRBD1. V lost 5 bases, J lost 1 base, and 2 bases stayed unmatched. This CDR3 is built from 14 residues. CDR1 MRHNA and CDR2 SNTAGT come from the germline V gene. The CDR3 spells CASSPGQGNTEAFF. The CDR3 DNA is TGTGCCAGCAGTCCGGGACAGGGGAACACTGAAGCTTTCTTT.

The V call is TRBV5-1, the J call TRBJ2-2; D tentatively fits TRBD1 or TRBD2 (5 bases each). From germline, CDR1 is SGHRS and CDR2 YFSETQ. Deletions cut 4 bases from V and 1 base from J, with 8 bases between. The CDR3 consists of 14 residues. Here the CDR3 reads CASSQGRNTGELFF. The CDR3 DNA reads TGCGCCAGCAGCCAGGGACGGAACACCGGGGAGCTGTTTTTT.

A single count supports this clone. The genes are TRBV30 and TRBJ1-3; D may be TRBD1 (5 bases). This CDR3 has 16 amino acids. The V gene lost 4 bases and the J gene lost 0 bases, with 16 bases spanning the gap. Germline assignment: CDR1 GTSNPN and CDR2 SVGIG (reference sequence). The CDR3 protein is CAWTAGTASSGNTIYF. The CDR3 DNA sequence: TGTGCCTGGACTGCTGGGACGGCGAGCTCTGGAAACACCATATATTTT.

The chain joins TRBV4-1 to TRBJ1-5; D gene uncertain. CDR1 and CDR2 from the germline V gene are MGHRA and YSYEKL. CDR3 length equals 15 residues. The V end lost 4 bases, the J end lost 5 bases, and 15 bases lay between the germline ends. This CDR3 reads CASSPPGRDDQPQHF. The DNA of the CDR3 is TGCGCCAGCAGCCCCCCGGGTAGGGATGATCAGCCCCAGCATTTT.

This rearrangement joins TRBV5-4 to TRBJ2-1; unclear D gene. With 4 bases removed from V and 0 bases from J, the gap between germline ends came to 11 bases. Germline V CDR1 and CDR2: SGHNT, YYREEE (reference sequence). The CDR3 covers 15 residues. CDR3 sequence reads: CASSPTGASYNEQFF. For the CDR3, the DNA is TGTGCCAGCAGCCCCACGGGCGCCTCCTACAATGAGCAGTTCTTC.

This clone is a singleton in its sample. The gene calls are TRBV7-6 and TRBJ1-5; tentatively, D is TRBD1 (5 bases). The ends were cut back, 5 bases at V and 3 bases at J, with 14 bases in the middle. The germline CDR1 and CDR2 sequences are SGHVS and FNYEAQ. The CDR3 contains 15 residues. The CDR3 is CASSRTPGNNQPQHF. The DNA for the CDR3 is TGTGCCAGCAGCCGTACCCCAGGGAACAATCAGCCCCAGCATTTT.

The J gene is TRBJ1-1, the V gene TRBV6-1, with D unclear. Germline CDR1 is MNHNS and CDR2 is SASEGT. The CDR3 has 13 residues. Trimming stripped 5 bases from V and 5 bases from J, with 12 bases between. In DNA, the CDR3 is TGTGCCAGCAGTCAAGGGTTACGGACTGAAGCTTTCTTT. This encodes CASSQGLRTEAFF.

DNA for the CDR3: TGTGCCAGCAGCCCGAGGGGCTCTGGAAACACCATATATTTT. Translated: CASSPRGSGNTIYF. The chain is built from TRBV7-8 and TRBJ1-3; tentative D call: TRBD1 (5 bases). Germline loops: CDR1 SGHVS, CDR2 FQNEAQ. The V end was cut by 5 bases, the J end by 0 bases, with 8 bases between. The CDR3 extends over 14 amino acids.

Comments on this clone: The junction departs from the called germline gene at one end, perhaps through a read error. The chain uses TRBV5-1 and TRBJ1-1; D is uncertain. CDR1 SGHRS and CDR2 YFSETQ come from the germline V gene. The length of the CDR3 is 14 residues. CDR3 protein: CASSFWLTNTEAFF. The DNA of the CDR3 is TGTGCCAGCAGCTTTTGGCTCACGAACACTGAAGCTTTCTTT.

The rearrangement links TRBV29-1 to TRBJ1-1; D may be TRBD1 (6 bases). The CDR3 has 13 residues. Germline V gives CDR1 SQVTM, CDR2 ANQGSEA. Between the trimmed V and J ends, which lost 3 bases and 8 bases, there was a span of 16 bases. CDR3 sequence: CSVEKTGTKEAFF. The CDR3 nucleotides read TGCAGCGTTGAGAAAACCGGGACAAAGGAAGCTTTCTTT. Full variable domain (rest looked up from reference TRBV29-1 and TRBJ1-1): SAVISQKPSRDICQRGTSLTIQCQVDSQVTMMFWYRQQPGQSLTLIATANQGSEATYESGFVIDKFPISRPNLTFSTLTVSNMSPEDSSIYLCSVEKTGTKEAFFGQGTRLTVV.

The V gene is TRBV29-1, the J gene TRBJ1-2; D ambiguous. Trimming removed 6 bases from V and 0 bases from J, with 17 bases in between. This CDR3 is built from 15 residues. Per germline, CDR1 SQVTM and CDR2 ANQGSEA. The CDR3 region has the DNA TGCAGCGTCGCATTCAGGCAGTTCCCTAACTATGGCTACACCTTC. Its translation is CSVAFRQFPNYGYTF.

V usage is TRBV7-2 and J usage is TRBJ1-1; 7 bases map to TRBD1. The junction had 4 bases not matched to a gene; V was cut back by 5 bases and J by 1 base. CDR1 and CDR2 (germline): SGHTA, FQGNSA. CDR3 length: 14 residues. The CDR3, as DNA: TGTGCCAGCAGCATTCGACAGGGGAACACTGAAGCTTTCTTT. This gives the protein CASSIRQGNTEAFF.

The chain joins TRBV20-1 to TRBJ1-1; D unclear. This CDR3 is 11 amino acids long. Germline CDR1 is DFQATT and CDR2 is SNEGSKA (reference sequence). This CDR3 is CRYSSNTEAFF. The CDR3 DNA sequence: TGCAGGTACAGTTCGAACACTGAAGCTTTCTTT.